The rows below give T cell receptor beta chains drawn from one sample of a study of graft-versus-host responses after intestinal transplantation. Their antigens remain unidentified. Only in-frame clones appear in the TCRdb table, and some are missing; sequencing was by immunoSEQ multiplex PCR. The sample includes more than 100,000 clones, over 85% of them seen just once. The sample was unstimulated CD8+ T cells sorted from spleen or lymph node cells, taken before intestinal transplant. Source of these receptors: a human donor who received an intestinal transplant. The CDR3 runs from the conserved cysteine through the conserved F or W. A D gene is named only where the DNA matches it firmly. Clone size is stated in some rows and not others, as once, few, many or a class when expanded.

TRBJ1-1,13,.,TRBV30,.,TGTGCCTGGACTCGGACAGCGAACACTGAAGCTTTCTTT,CAWTRTANTEAFF
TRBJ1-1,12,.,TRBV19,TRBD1,TGTGCCAGTAGGACAGGGGACACTGAAGCTTTCTTT,CASRTGDTEAFF
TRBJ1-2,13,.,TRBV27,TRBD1,TGTGCCAGCAGTCTCGGGACAGCCTATGGCTACACCTTC,CASSLGTAYGYTF
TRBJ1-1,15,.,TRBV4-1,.,TGCGCCAGCAGCGATATACAGGGAGGAGGCACTGAAGCTTTCTTT,CASSDIQGGGTEAFF
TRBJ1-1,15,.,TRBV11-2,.,TGTGCCAGCAGCCTGACAGCCTTTGGAGGGACTGAAGCTTTCTTT,CASSLTAFGGTEAFF
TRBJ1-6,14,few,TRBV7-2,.,TGTGCCAGCAGCCTACCGGGCCTTAATTCACCCCTCCACTTT,CASSLPGLNSPLHF
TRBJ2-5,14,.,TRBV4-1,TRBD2,TGCGCCAGCAGCTGGAGCGGGGGGGCAGAGACCCAGTACTTC,CASSWSGGAETQYF
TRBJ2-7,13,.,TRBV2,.,TGTGCCAGCAGTGGACAGAACTCCTACGAGCAGTACTTC,CASSGQNSYEQYF
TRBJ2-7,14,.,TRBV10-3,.,TGTGCCATCGTCGAAAGGGAGGGGGCCGGCGAGCAGTACTTC,CAIVEREGAGEQYF
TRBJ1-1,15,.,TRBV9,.,TGTGCCAGCAGCGTAGGATCAGGGTTCGGCACTGAAGCTTTCTTT,CASSVGSGFGTEAFF
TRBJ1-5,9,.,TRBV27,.,TGTGCCAGCAACCAGCCCCAGCATTTT,CASNQPQHF
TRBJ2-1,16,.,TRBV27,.,TGTGCCAGCAGTTTGGGGACAACTAGCTCCTACAATGAGCAGTTCTTC,CASSLGTTSSYNEQFF
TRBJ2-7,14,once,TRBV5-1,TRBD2,TGCGCCAGCAGCTTGGCTAGCGGGGGTGACGAGCAGTACTTC,CASSLASGGDEQYF
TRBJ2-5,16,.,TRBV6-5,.,TGTGCCAGCAGTTACTCGGGGGGCGGGCCATTAGAGACCCAGTACTTC,CASSYSGGGPLETQYF
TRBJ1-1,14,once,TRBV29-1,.,TGCAGCGGCGCGAGGACACGGGTTCAGGATGAAGCTTTCTTT,CSGARTRVQDEAFF
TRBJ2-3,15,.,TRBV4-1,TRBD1,TGCGCCAGCAGCCCCCGGGACAGGGTCGCAGATACGCAGTATTTT,CASSPRDRVADTQYF
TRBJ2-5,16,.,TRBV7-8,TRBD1,TGTGCCAGCAGCTTGGATGCAGGGGACAGGGATGAAACCCAGTACTTC,CASSLDAGDRDETQYF
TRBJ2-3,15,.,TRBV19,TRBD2,TGTGCCAGTAGTATTTTGGCGGGGGGCACAGATACGCAGTATTTT,CASSILAGGTDTQYF
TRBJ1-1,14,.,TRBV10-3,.,TGTGCCATCAGTGGACAGTTAACGAACACTGAAGCTTTCTTT,CAISGQLTNTEAFF
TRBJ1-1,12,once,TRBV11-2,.,TGTGCCAGCAGCCTTCCGGGGTCAGAAGCTTTCTTT,CASSLPGSEAFF
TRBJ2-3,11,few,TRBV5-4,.,TGTGCCAGCAGCTTGGGGGATACGCAGTATTTT,CASSLGDTQYF
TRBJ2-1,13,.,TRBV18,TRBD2,TGTGCCAGCTCACCTCCGGGGGGGAATGAGCAGTTCTTC,CASSPPGGNEQFF
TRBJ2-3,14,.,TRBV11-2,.,TGTGCCAGCAGCTTAGGTGCGGGCACAGATACGCAGTATTTT,CASSLGAGTDTQYF
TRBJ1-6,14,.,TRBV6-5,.,TGTGCCAGCAGTACCAGCTCCTATAATTCACCCCTCCACTTT,CASSTSSYNSPLHF
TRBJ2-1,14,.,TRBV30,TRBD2,TGTGCCTGGAGTCGACGGGGGGGCGGAAATGAGCAGTTCTTC,CAWSRRGGGNEQFF
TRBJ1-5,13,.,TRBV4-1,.,TGCGCCAGCAGCCAAGACGACGAGCAGCCCCAGCATTTT,CASSQDDEQPQHF
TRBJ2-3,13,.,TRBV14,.,TGTGCCAGCAGCCAAAGGGTCACAGATACGCAGTATTTT,CASSQRVTDTQYF
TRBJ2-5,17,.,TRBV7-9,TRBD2,TGTGCCAGCAGCCCCCTGAGGACTAGCGGGGGGTATGGGACCCAGTACTTC,CASSPLRTSGGYGTQYF
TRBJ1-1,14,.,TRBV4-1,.,TGCGCCAGCAGCCAAGATCCAGGGAAAACTGAAGCTTTCTTT,CASSQDPGKTEAFF
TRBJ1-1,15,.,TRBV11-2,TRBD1,TGTGCCAGCAGCTTAGAACAGGGGGTGAACACTGAAGCTTTCTTT,CASSLEQGVNTEAFF
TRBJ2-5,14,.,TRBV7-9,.,TGTGCCAGCAGCTCCGACTTGCCCGTGGGACGTCAGTACTTC,CASSSDLPVGRQYF
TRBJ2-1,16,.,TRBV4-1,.,TGCGCCAGCAGCCAAGTTTTAGGGGGGGGGCCCGGGGAGCAGTTCTTC,CASSQVLGGGPGEQFF
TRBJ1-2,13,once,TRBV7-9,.,TGTGCCAGCAGCCAACAGGAGAGTAATGGCTACACCTTC,CASSQQESNGYTF
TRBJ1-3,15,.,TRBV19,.,TGTGCCAGTAGTATCGCCCTGAGCTCTGGAAACACCATATATTTT,CASSIALSSGNTIYF
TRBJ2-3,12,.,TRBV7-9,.,TGTGCCAGCAGCTCCGGGGATGATACGCAGTATTTT,CASSSGDDTQYF
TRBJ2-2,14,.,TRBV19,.,TGTGCCAGTAGTATCGTCCCCGCCACCGGGGAGCTGTTTTTT,CASSIVPATGELFF
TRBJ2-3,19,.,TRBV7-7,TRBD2,TGTGCCAGCAGCTTAGCGCCCAAGGAACTAGCGGGACCTACAGATACGCAGTATTTT,CASSLAPKELAGPTDTQYF
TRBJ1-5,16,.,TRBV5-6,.,TGTGCCAGCAGCTTGGCAGGGCCAGGGAGCAATCAGCCCCAGCATTTT,CASSLAGPGSNQPQHF
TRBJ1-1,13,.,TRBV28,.,TGTGCCAGCAGTTTAATCATGAACACTGAAGCTTTCTTT,CASSLIMNTEAFF
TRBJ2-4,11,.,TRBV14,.,TGTGCCAGCAGCCATGATGACATCCTTAACTTC,CASSHDDILNF
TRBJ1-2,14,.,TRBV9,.,TGTGCCAGCAGCGGGGGGGGAGTTCGTATCGGCTACACCTTC,CASSGGGVRIGYTF
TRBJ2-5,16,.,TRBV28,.,TGTGCCAGCAGTTTATTGAGTAGCGTCGCCCAAGAGACCCAGTACTTC,CASSLLSSVAQETQYF
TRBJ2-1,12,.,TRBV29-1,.,TGCAGCGGCTGGGGTACGGACAATGAGCAGTTCTTC,CSGWGTDNEQFF
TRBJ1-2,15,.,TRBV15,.,TGTGCCACCAGCAGACGACCCGGGGGGCTTGGTGGCTACACCTTC,CATSRRPGGLGGYTF
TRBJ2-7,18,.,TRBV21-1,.,TGTGCCAGCAGCCCACCGAGGGGAGCAGGTGACAACTCCTACGAGCAGTACTTC,CASSPPRGAGDNSYEQYF
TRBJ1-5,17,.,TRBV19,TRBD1,TGTGCCAGTAGTATCAAAGGGCGGGCAGGGGGTAATCAGCCCCAGCATTTT,CASSIKGRAGGNQPQHF
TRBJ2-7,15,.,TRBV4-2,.,TGTGCCAGCAGCCATGGAGAGGGAGAGGAGGACGAGCAGTACTTC,CASSHGEGEEDEQYF
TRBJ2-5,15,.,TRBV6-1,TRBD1,TGTGCCAGCAGTGAAGCGGACAGGGGCCAAGAGACCCAGTACTTC,CASSEADRGQETQYF
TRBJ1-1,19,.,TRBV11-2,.,TGTGCCAGCAGCTTAGATGGGTACGGGGGAGAACCTATGAACACTGAAGCTTTCTTT,CASSLDGYGGEPMNTEAFF
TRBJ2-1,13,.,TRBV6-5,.,TGTGCCAGCAGTTACAACCCCGGGAATGAGCAGTTCTTC,CASSYNPGNEQFF
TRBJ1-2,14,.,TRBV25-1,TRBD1,TGTGCCAGCAGTTCCCTCGACAGGGGAGGTGGCTACACCTTC,CASSSLDRGGGYTF
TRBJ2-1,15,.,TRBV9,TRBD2,TGTGCCAGCAGCGCTAGCGGGGGGGCGGGTAATGAGCAGTTCTTC,CASSASGGAGNEQFF